This record looks at one T cell receptor (beta chain) sequence and its context. The entry originates in a study of blood T cell repertoires in COVID-19. The study assigned cohorts using participant-reported clinical history. Authors' analysis steps: Scientists estimated how many nucleated cells there were by amplifying reference gene primers. Sequencing was performed with immunoSEQ multiplex PCR; in TCRdb, only in-frame clones are kept and a portion is missing. The D gene and trimming were derived from the DNA, and the V and J assignments and clone size from that table. In the table there are under 500,000 clones, around 91% of which are singletons. The sequence derives from a man aged 30 to 39 who had recovered from COVID-19. Sequences were obtained from PBMCs or T cells enriched from blood (not recorded which).

The CDR3 coding sequence is TGTGCCTGGCATAACAGACTAGCGGGACCGAACACCGGGGAGCTGTTTTTT. Protein: CAWHNRLAGPNTGELFF. This sequence joins TRBV30 and TRBJ2-2; 11 nucleotides line up with TRBD2. The CDR3 consists of 17 residues. Per germline, CDR1 GTSNPN and CDR2 SVGIG (reference sequence). V lost 5 bases and J lost 0; bases outside the gene matches: 8.